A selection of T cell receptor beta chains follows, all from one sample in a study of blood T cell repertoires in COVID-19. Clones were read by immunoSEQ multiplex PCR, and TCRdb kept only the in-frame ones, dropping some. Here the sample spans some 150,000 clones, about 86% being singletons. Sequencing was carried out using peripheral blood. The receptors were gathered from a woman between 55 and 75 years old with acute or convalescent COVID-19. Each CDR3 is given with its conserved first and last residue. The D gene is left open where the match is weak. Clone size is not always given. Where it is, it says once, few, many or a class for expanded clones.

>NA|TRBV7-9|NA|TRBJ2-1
TGTGCCAGCAGCTTAGATTCAAATGAGCAGTTCTTC
CASSLDSNEQFF
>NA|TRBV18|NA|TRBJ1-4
TGTGCCAGCTCACCAGGCGGGGGCAGTGAAAAACTGTTTTTT
CASSPGGGSEKLFF
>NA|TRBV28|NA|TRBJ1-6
TGTGCCAGCAGTTTAGTACAAAATAATTCACCCCTCCACTTT
CASSLVQNNSPLHF
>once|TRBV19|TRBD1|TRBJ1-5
TGTGCCAGTAGTGTTGTGGGACAGGGGAGCAGGGCCGATAGCAATCAGCCCCAGCATTTT
CASSVVGQGSRADSNQPQHF
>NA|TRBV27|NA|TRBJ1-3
TGTGCCAGCAGTTCGGGTGGAAACACCATATATTTT
CASSSGGNTIYF
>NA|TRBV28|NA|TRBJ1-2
TGTGCCAGCAGTTCCAGCGCTAACTATGGCTACACCTTC
CASSSSANYGYTF
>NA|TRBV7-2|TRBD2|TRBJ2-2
TGTGCCAGCAGCTTATGGGGACTAGCGGGAGGGCCCACCGGGGAGCTGTTTTTT
CASSLWGLAGGPTGELFF
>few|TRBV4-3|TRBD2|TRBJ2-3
TGCGCCAGCAGCCAAGATTTCGGCGGGAGGACAGATACGCAGTATTTT
CASSQDFGGRTDTQYF
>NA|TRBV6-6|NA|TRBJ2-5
TGTGCCAGCAGTCGATCGGGCCCTCAAGAGACCCAGTACTTC
CASSRSGPQETQYF
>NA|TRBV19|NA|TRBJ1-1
TGTGCCAGTAGTAGGACAGTTAACACTGAAGCTTTCTTT
CASSRTVNTEAFF
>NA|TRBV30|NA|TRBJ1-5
TGTGCCTTCAGGGTTCAGGATCAGCCCCAGCATTTT
CAFRVQDQPQHF
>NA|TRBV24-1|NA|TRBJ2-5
TGTGCCACCAGTGATCCGTACCAAGAGACCCAGTACTTC
CATSDPYQETQYF
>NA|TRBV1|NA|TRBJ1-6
TGCACCAGCAGCCAAGTATTTGCAAAGGGGGATTCACCCCTCCACTTT
CTSSQVFAKGDSPLHF
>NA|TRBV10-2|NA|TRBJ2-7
TGCGCCAGCAGTGAGTCCCACTACGAGCAGTACTTC
CASSESHYEQYF
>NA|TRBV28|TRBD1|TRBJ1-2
TGTGCCAGCAGAATACAGGGGGCGTTCTATGGCTACACCTTC
CASRIQGAFYGYTF
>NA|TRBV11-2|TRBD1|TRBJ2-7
TGTGCCAGCAGCTCGACAGGGAGAGGCTACGAGCAGTACTTC
CASSSTGRGYEQYF
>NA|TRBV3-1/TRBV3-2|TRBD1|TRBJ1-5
TGTGCCAGCAGCCAAAGTGGACAGGCCAATCAGCCCCAGCATTTT
CASSQSGQANQPQHF
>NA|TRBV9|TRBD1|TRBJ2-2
TGTGCCAGCAGCACTGGGACAGGGGGACCCGGGGAGCTGTTTTTT
CASSTGTGGPGELFF
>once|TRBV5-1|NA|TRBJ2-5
TGCGCCAGCACAAGGGGATCTGGGACCCAGTACTTC
CASTRGSGTQYF
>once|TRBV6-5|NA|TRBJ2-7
TGTGCCAGCAGTTACTCGGGCAGGGCTGCCGAGCAGTACTTC
CASSYSGRAAEQYF
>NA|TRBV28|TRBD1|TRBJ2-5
TGTGCCAGCAGTTTAGAGGGGACAGGGGACCAAGAGACCCAGTACTTC
CASSLEGTGDQETQYF
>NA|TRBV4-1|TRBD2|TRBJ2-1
TGCGCCAGCAGAACCGGGACTAGCGAGTACAATGAGCAGTTCTTC
CASRTGTSEYNEQFF
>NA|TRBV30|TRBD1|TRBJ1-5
TGTGCCTGGAGTGTACAGGGGAATCAGCCCCAGCATTTT
CAWSVQGNQPQHF
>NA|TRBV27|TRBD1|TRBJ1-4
TGTGCCAGCAGCCTAGGGACAGTCGGTGAAAAACTGTTTTTT
CASSLGTVGEKLFF
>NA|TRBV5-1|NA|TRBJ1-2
TGCGCCAGCAGCTTGGGGCAGGACTTTTATGGCTACACCTTC
CASSLGQDFYGYTF
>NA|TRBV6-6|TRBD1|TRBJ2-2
TGTGCCAGCAGGGGGACAGGGGCGGTCGGGGAGCTGTTTTTT
CASRGTGAVGELFF
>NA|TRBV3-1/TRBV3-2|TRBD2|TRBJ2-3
TGTGCCAGCAACCTAGCGGGAGATCCAGATACGCAGTATTTT
CASNLAGDPDTQYF
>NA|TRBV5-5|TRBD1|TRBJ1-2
TGTGCCAGCAGCTTTCGGACAGGGAGCTATGGCTACACCTTC
CASSFRTGSYGYTF
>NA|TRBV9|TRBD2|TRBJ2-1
TGTGCCAGCAGCGTTTTGGCGGGAGTAGGCAATGAGCAGTTCTTC
CASSVLAGVGNEQFF
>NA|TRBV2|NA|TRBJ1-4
TGTGCCAGCAGTACAGAAGGATCCCCTAATGAAAAACTGTTTTTT
CASSTEGSPNEKLFF
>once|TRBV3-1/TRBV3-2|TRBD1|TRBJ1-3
TGTGCCAGCAGCCAAAGGACAGGGGGTGGGAACACCATATATTTT
CASSQRTGGGNTIYF
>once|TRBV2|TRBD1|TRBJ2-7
TGTGCCAGCAGCGTACAGGGGATGAGCTCCTACGAGCAGTACTTC
CASSVQGMSSYEQYF
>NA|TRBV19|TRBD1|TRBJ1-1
TGTGCCAGTAGTATGGGGACAGGGAACACTGAAGCTTTCTTT
CASSMGTGNTEAFF
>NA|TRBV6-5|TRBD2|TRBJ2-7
TGTGCCAGCAGTCCCCTCAGGGACTACGGACAGTACTTC
CASSPLRDYGQYF
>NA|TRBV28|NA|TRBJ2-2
TGTGCCAGCAGGTCCAGTTCCACCGGGGAGCTGTTTTTT
CASRSSSTGELFF
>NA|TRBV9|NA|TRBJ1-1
TGTGCCAGCAGCGTCGCAGGGATGAACACTGAAGCTTTCTTT
CASSVAGMNTEAFF
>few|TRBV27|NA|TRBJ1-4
TGTGCCAGCAGTTACACAGGGAATGAAAAACTGTTTTTT
CASSYTGNEKLFF
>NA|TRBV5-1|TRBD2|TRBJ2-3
TGCGCCAGCAAGACTAGCGGCAGCACAGATACGCAGTATTTT
CASKTSGSTDTQYF
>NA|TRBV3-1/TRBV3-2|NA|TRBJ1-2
TGTGCCAGCAGCGCCCTAGACAGACAACATGGCTACACCTTC
CASSALDRQHGYTF
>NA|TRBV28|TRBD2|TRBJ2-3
TGTGCCAGCAGTCTCCCGGCCTATGGGACTAGCGGGATTAAACGCACAGATACGCAGTATTTT
CASSLPAYGTSGIKRTDTQYF
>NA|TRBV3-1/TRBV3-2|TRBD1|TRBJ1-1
TGTGCCAGCAGCCCTAGACAGGGGGCTGAAGCTTTCTTT
CASSPRQGAEAFF
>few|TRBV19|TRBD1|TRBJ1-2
TGTGCCAGTACCGCGGACAGGGGAATTGATGGCTACACCTTC
CASTADRGIDGYTF
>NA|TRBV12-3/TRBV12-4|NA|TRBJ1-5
TGTGCCAGCAGTTTAGGCAGTAAACAGCCCCAGCATTTT
CASSLGSKQPQHF
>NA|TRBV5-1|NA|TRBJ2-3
TGCGCCAGCAGCTTGGGGCAGGGAATATCTACAGATACGCAGTATTTT
CASSLGQGISTDTQYF
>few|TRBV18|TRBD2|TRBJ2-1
TGTGCCAGCCAGACTCTAGCGGGGGATTACAATGAGCAGTTCTTC
CASQTLAGDYNEQFF
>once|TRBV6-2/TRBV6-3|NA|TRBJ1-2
TGTGCCAGCAGTTACGGGGGGGCCCGCCTTAACTATGGCTACACCTTC
CASSYGGARLNYGYTF
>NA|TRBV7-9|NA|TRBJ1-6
TGTGCCAGCAGCATGGCAGGGGTTTCACCCCTCCACTTT
CASSMAGVSPLHF
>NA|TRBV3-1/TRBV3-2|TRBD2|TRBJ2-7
TGTGCCAGCAGCCAGTCGGGACTAGCCTCCTACGAGCAGTACTTC
CASSQSGLASYEQYF
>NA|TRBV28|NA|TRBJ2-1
TGTGCCAGCAGTTTAGCCTCAAATCCGGGACACACACAGTTCTTC
CASSLASNPGHTQFF
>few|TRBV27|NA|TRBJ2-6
TGTGCCAGCAGGGTAGCTGGGGCCAACGTCCTGACTTTC
CASRVAGANVLTF
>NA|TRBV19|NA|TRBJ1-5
TGTGCCAGTATTCCGAGGTCCAGTTATAGCAATCAGCCCCAGCATTTT
CASIPRSSYSNQPQHF
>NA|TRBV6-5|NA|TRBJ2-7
TGTGCCAGCAGGACAGCCTACGAGCAGTACTTC
CASRTAYEQYF
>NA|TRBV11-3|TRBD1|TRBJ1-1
TGTGCCAGCAGCTCACGGACAGGAGCAATGAACACTGAAGCTTTCTTT
CASSSRTGAMNTEAFF
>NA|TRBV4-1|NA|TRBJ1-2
TGCGCCAGCAGCCAAGATCCGGGAAATAACTATGGCTACACCTTC
CASSQDPGNNYGYTF
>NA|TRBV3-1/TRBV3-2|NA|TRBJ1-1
TGTGCCAGCAGCCAACTCCGGGAAGGAGCTTTCTTT
CASSQLREGAFF
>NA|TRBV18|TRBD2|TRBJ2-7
TGTGCCAGCTCACCGGACGGGAGGGCCTACGAGCAGTACTTC
CASSPDGRAYEQYF
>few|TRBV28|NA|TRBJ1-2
TGTGCCAGCATTGAAGGGAGTAACTATGGCTACACCTTC
CASIEGSNYGYTF
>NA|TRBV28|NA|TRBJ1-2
TGTGCCAGCAGTTCCTCCCGGGGGGGCGGGTACTATGGCTACACCTTC
CASSSSRGGGYYGYTF
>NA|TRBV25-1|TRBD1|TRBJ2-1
TGTGCCAGCAGCGCAGGGACAGGGGGCTGGAATGAGCAGTTCTTC
CASSAGTGGWNEQFF
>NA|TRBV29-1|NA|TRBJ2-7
TGCAGCGTTGAAGAGAGTCACCACGAGCAGTACTTC
CSVEESHHEQYF